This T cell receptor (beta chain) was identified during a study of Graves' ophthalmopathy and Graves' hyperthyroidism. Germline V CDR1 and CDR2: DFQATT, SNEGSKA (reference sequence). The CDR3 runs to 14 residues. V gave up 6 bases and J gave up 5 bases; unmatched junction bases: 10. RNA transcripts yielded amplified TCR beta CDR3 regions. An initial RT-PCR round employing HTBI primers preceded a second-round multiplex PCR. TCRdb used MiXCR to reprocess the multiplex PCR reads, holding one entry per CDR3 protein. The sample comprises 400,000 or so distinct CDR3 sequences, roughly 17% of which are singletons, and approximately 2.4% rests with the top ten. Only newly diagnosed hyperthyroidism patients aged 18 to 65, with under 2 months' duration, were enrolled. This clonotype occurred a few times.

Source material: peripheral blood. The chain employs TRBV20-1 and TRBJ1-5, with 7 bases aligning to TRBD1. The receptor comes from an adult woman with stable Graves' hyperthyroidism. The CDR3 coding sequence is TGCAGTGCAACGACAGGGTCCACAGATCAGCCCCAGCATTTT. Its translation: CSATTGSTDQPQHF.